These T cell receptor beta chains were read from a single sample in a study of T-cell memory formation after mild COVID-19. TCRdb analysed the 5' RACE reads with MiXCR anew, one entry per CDR3 protein. Of tens of thousands of distinct CDR3 sequences in the sample, 9.5% to 15% were seen once. Sequenced sample: PBMCs or a T cell subset sorted from them (not recorded which). Receptors were obtained from a man younger than 35 who had mild COVID-19 (a few samples of this study predate the infection). Cell type and time point are not known. CDR3s include the opening cysteine and the closing phenylalanine or tryptophan. D genes are given only for firm matches. Expanded clones are given a class, and other clones once, few, many or no size at all.

d_call	clone_size	j_call	v_call	cdr3_nt	cdr3_aa
TRBD1	-	TRBJ1-6	TRBV27	TGTGCCAGCAGTCCACAGGGGAACTATAATTCACCCCTCCACTTT	CASSPQGNYNSPLHF
-	few	TRBJ2-1	TRBV30	TGTGCCTGGAGTGTACTACTAGCAAATGAGCAGTTCTTC	CAWSVLLANEQFF
TRBD1	-	TRBJ2-1	TRBV5-1	TGCGCCAGCAGCGGTACAGGGGGTCCCTACAATGAGCAGTTCTTC	CASSGTGGPYNEQFF
TRBD2	-	TRBJ2-3	TRBV12-3/TRBV12-4	TGTGCCAGCAGTAAAAGTAGCGGGACTTCAGATACGCAGTATTTT	CASSKSSGTSDTQYF
TRBD2	few	TRBJ2-7	TRBV3-1	TGTGCCAGCAGCCAGAAATGGGGGGGGTCCTACGAGCAGTACTTC	CASSQKWGGSYEQYF
TRBD2	many	TRBJ2-1	TRBV4-3	TGCGCCAGCAGCCAAGATAGTTCACGGGGACTAGGCCATAATGAGCAGTTCTTC	CASSQDSSRGLGHNEQFF
TRBD2	many	TRBJ2-3	TRBV15	TGTGCCACCAGCGGAGGACTAGCGAGCACAGATACGCAGTATTTT	CATSGGLASTDTQYF
TRBD1	-	TRBJ2-1	TRBV12-3/TRBV12-4	TGTGCCAGCACCTTGACCGGGACAGGGGACAATGAGCAGTTCTTC	CASTLTGTGDNEQFF
-	few	TRBJ1-1	TRBV25-1	TGTGCCAGCAGTGGGCAGGGGATGAGGACTGAAGCTTTCTTT	CASSGQGMRTEAFF
-	few	TRBJ2-1	TRBV18	TGTGCCAGCTCACCACCTCACGGCGGGGTGTACAATGAGCAGTTCTTC	CASSPPHGGVYNEQFF
-	many	TRBJ1-2	TRBV15	TGTGCCACCAGCGATCCGGACGGGGGGAACTATGGCTACACCTTC	CATSDPDGGNYGYTF
-	many	TRBJ2-5	TRBV4-3	TGCGCCAGCAGCCAAGGGGTAGGCAGGGAGCAAGAGACCCAGTACTTC	CASSQGVGREQETQYF
-	-	TRBJ1-1	TRBV20-1	TGCAGTGCTAGAGAGGGGTACTTTATAATGAACACTGAAGCTTTCTTT	CSAREGYFIMNTEAFF
TRBD1	few	TRBJ2-2	TRBV29-1	TGCAGCTACCGGGACAGCCGGCGAGACACCGGGGAGCTGTTTTTT	CSYRDSRRDTGELFF
TRBD2	-	TRBJ2-2	TRBV12-3/TRBV12-4	TGTGCCAGCAGTCAGGGACTAGCGGGGGGGCCCGGGGAGCTGTTTTTT	CASSQGLAGGPGELFF
TRBD1	-	TRBJ2-4	TRBV25-1	TGTGCCAGCAGTGAAACACGTAGGGGGCCGTCCAAAAACATTCAGTACTTC	CASSETRRGPSKNIQYF
TRBD1	few	TRBJ2-1	TRBV9	TGTGCCAGCAGCGCCGGACAGGGGAGTGAGCAGTTCTTC	CASSAGQGSEQFF
-	few	TRBJ2-3	TRBV11-3	TGTGCCAGCAGCCTGGGGGGGGCAGGACTTAGAGATACGCAGTATTTT	CASSLGGAGLRDTQYF
TRBD2	many	TRBJ2-2	TRBV25-1	TGTGCCAGCAGTGACGGACTAGCGGGCCACACCGGGGAGCTGTTTTTT	CASSDGLAGHTGELFF
TRBD1	few	TRBJ1-2	TRBV7-2	TGTGCCAGCAGCTTCCCATACAGGGGAGGCTACACCTTC	CASSFPYRGGYTF
TRBD2	-	TRBJ2-4	TRBV4-2	TGTGCCAGCAGCCAAGATCGGGAGGGGGTAGACATTCAGTACTTC	CASSQDREGVDIQYF
-	few	TRBJ2-1	TRBV5-5	TGTGCCAGCCGCTTCGCCTACAATGAGCAGTTCTTC	CASRFAYNEQFF
-	many	TRBJ1-4	TRBV27	TGTGCCAGCAGTTTAGGAGAAGCAACTAATGAAAAACTGTTTTTT	CASSLGEATNEKLFF
TRBD1	few	TRBJ1-1	TRBV20-1	TGCAGGGCCGGGACAGGGAACACTGAAGCTTTCTTT	CRAGTGNTEAFF
TRBD2	-	TRBJ2-1	TRBV6-2/TRBV6-3	TGTGCCAGCAGTTACTCCGGGACTAGCCCCTCCTTCGATGAGCAGTTCTTC	CASSYSGTSPSFDEQFF
-	-	TRBJ2-7	TRBV18	TGTGCCAGCTCACCAAGCTACACATCCTACGAGCAGTACTTC	CASSPSYTSYEQYF
TRBD2	-	TRBJ2-1	TRBV25-1	TGTGCCAGCAGTGGTGCAGCGGGGGGCAACAATGAGCAGTTCTTC	CASSGAAGGNNEQFF
-	-	TRBJ2-3	TRBV10-2	TGCGCCAGCAGTGATACCGGGGGCACAGATACGCAGTATTTT	CASSDTGGTDTQYF
-	many	TRBJ2-5	TRBV7-9	TGTGCCAGCAGCTTTGTACGGGAGACCCAGTACTTC	CASSFVRETQYF
-	few	TRBJ2-5	TRBV5-1	TGCGCCAGCAGCATTGGGAAACTAGAGGGGACCCAGTACTTC	CASSIGKLEGTQYF
-	few	TRBJ2-3	TRBV10-3	TGTGCCATCAGTGAGTCGAGGGAGAATACGCAGTATTTT	CAISESRENTQYF
-	-	TRBJ2-3	TRBV24-1	TGTGCCACCAGTGATTTAGGGGCTGGAAGGGATACGCAGTATTTT	CATSDLGAGRDTQYF
-	-	TRBJ1-1	TRBV6-5	TGTGCCAGCAGTACACAATTAAACACTGAAGCTTTCTTT	CASSTQLNTEAFF
-	-	TRBJ2-3	TRBV11-2	TGTGCCAGCAATTATGGGGGGGCTGGCGGAGATACGCAGTATTTT	CASNYGGAGGDTQYF
-	few	TRBJ1-6	TRBV4-2	TGTGCCAGCAGCCAAGCATCGGGCCTCGTCGTCGGATTT	CASSQASGLVVGF
-	once	TRBJ1-1	TRBV20-1	TGCAGTGCTAGAACGACAGAACCAGGCCCTGAAGCTTTCTTT	CSARTTEPGPEAFF
-	-	TRBJ1-5	TRBV3-1	TGTGCCAGCAGCCAGGGCCTTTACAATCAGCCCCAGCATTTT	CASSQGLYNQPQHF
-	few	TRBJ2-3	TRBV5-1	TGCGCCAGCAGCTTGGACCCCCTAGCGGATACGCAGTATTTT	CASSLDPLADTQYF
-	few	TRBJ2-7	TRBV4-1	TGCGCCAGCAGCGACCTAAGAGGGGGGAGCTCCTACGAGCAGTACTTC	CASSDLRGGSSYEQYF
-	few	TRBJ1-5	TRBV5-4	TGTGCCAGCAGCTCCACCGGGAGTCTGAGGAGCAATCAGCCCCAGCATTTT	CASSSTGSLRSNQPQHF
-	few	TRBJ1-2	TRBV28	TGTGCCAGCAGTAACCCCTTCGACGGTAACTATGGCTACACCTTC	CASSNPFDGNYGYTF
-	many	TRBJ1-2	TRBV7-9	TGTGCCAGCAGTCCCAGGGACTATGGCTACACCTTC	CASSPRDYGYTF
-	-	TRBJ1-6	TRBV9	TGTGCCAGCAGCGTAGTTGTTAATTCACCCCTCCACTTT	CASSVVVNSPLHF
-	-	TRBJ1-2	TRBV29-1	TGCAGCGTCCGACGAATTGCAGGGTCCTATGGCTACACCTTC	CSVRRIAGSYGYTF
-	many	TRBJ2-7	TRBV4-1	TGCGCCAGCAGCCAAGCCGTCACACTCGGACGGAGCCAGTACTTC	CASSQAVTLGRSQYF
TRBD1	-	TRBJ2-7	TRBV12-3/TRBV12-4	TGTGCCAGCAGTCACGCAGGGGGCACCTACGAGCAGTACTTC	CASSHAGGTYEQYF
TRBD2	few	TRBJ2-3	TRBV6-2/TRBV6-3	TGTGCCAGCAGTTCCGAGCGGGGGGTCTTCACAGATACGCAGTATTTT	CASSSERGVFTDTQYF
-	many	TRBJ1-2	TRBV6-5	TGTGCCAGCAGCCAGACCGGCGGCTATGGCTACACCTTC	CASSQTGGYGYTF
-	-	TRBJ2-5	TRBV20-1	TGCAGTGCCCCAAAGGGAGAGACCCAGTACTTC	CSAPKGETQYF
-	many	TRBJ1-6	TRBV7-8	TGTGCCAGCAGACCCGTCCCGAGCTCCTATAATTCACCCCTCCACTTT	CASRPVPSSYNSPLHF
-	few	TRBJ2-3	TRBV5-4	TGTGCCAGCAGCCAGGAGCGCGGAACAGATACGCAGTATTTT	CASSQERGTDTQYF
-	few	TRBJ2-1	TRBV20-1	TGCAGTGCTAGGCCGATGGGCCCCAATGAGCAGTTCTTC	CSARPMGPNEQFF